This T cell receptor (beta chain) was sequenced in a study of patients and donors after allogeneic stem cell transplantation (TCRdb year 2020). The CDR3 covers 17 residues, taking in both the cysteine and the phenylalanine. The only DNA kept is the CDR3, 51 bases in frame from the first base. Per the germline V gene (reference sequence), MNHEY is the CDR1 and SMNVEV is the CDR2. Relative to germline, V is missing 5 bases and J is missing 3 bases, with 7 bases of the junction outside any gene match. Libraries came from RT-PCR. Reads for this sample came from a NextSeq 550. The public sequencing data were trimmed at Q25 with fastp and processed into clonotypes with MiXCR by TCRdb, which kept only in-frame beta chains. All rows with the same CDR3 protein become a single entry with the most common DNA and genes. Counted in this sample were about 150,000 distinct CDR3 sequences; over 30% of them appeared once. Clones ranked in the top ten supply 50% of the sample.

This clonotype occurred once. Its antigen is still unknown. No base qualities exist here, and no much larger clone lies one base off it. A single read constitutes weak evidence. The TCR was taken from a human donor who was either an allogeneic HSCT recipient or a stem cell or donor lymphocyte infusion donor (not recorded which). It is not recorded whose cells these are; they may come from a transplant donor. The V gene is TRBV27 and the J gene is TRBJ2-1; 13 bases in the junction line up with TRBD2. Sequenced: blood, either unsorted or a sorted T cell fraction (not recorded which). The sequenced DNA is TGTGCCAGCAGTCCCGGACTAGCGGGGGCACTCTACAATGAGCAGTTCTTC. The encoded protein is CASSPGLAGALYNEQFF.